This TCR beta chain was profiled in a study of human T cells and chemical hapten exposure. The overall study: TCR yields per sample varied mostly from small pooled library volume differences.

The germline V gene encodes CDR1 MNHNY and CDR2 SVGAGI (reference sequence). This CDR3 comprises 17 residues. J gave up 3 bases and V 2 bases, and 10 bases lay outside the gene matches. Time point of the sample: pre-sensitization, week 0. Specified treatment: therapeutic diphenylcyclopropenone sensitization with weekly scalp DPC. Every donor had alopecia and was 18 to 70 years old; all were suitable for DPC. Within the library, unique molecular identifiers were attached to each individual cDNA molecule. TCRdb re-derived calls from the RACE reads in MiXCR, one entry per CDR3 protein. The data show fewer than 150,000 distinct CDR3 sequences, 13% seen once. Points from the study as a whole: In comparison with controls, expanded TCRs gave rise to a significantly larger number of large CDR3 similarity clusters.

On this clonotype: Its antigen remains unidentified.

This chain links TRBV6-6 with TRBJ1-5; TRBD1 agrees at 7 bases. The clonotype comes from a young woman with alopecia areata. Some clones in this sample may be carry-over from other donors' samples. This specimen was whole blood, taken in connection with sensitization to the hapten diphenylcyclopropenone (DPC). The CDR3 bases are TGTGCCAGCAGTTACGCCGGACAGGTGCTTTCCAATCAGCCCCAGCATTTT. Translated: CASSYAGQVLSNQPQHF.